Listed below are T cell receptor beta chains from one sample, sequenced in a study of CD8 T cells in ankylosing spondylitis. TCRdb reanalysed the 5' RACE reads using MiXCR and keeps one entry per CDR3 protein. The data show hundreds of thousands of distinct CDR3 sequences, around 32% seen once. Sequencing used blood, either unsorted or a sorted T cell fraction (not recorded which). Every receptor here comes from a male donor with ankylosing spondylitis or in good health (not recorded which). CDR3s include the opening cysteine and the closing phenylalanine or tryptophan. The D gene is left open where the match is weak. Clone size, where shown, is once, few, many, or a class for clones that have expanded.

clone size: NA
D gene: NA
V gene: TRBV29-1
J gene: TRBJ2-1
CDR3 DNA: TGCAGCGTTGAAACCCCGGGGACGGACAACTGGGGTGAGCAGTTCTTC
CDR3 protein: CSVETPGTDNWGEQFF

clone size: NA
D gene: NA
V gene: TRBV12-3/TRBV12-4
J gene: TRBJ1-4
CDR3 DNA: TGTGCCAGCAGTTTGGGCAGGGTCGAAAAACTGTTTTTT
CDR3 protein: CASSLGRVEKLFF

clone size: few
D gene: TRBD2
V gene: TRBV4-2
J gene: TRBJ2-4
CDR3 DNA: TGTGCCAGCAGCGGGAGGGGTACCCCCCTTTTTATAGCCAAAAACATTCAGTACTTC
CDR3 protein: CASSGRGTPLFIAKNIQYF

clone size: NA
D gene: NA
V gene: TRBV20-1
J gene: TRBJ2-3
CDR3 DNA: TGCAGTGCCGTAGGCCGGTCAACAGATACGCAGTATTTT
CDR3 protein: CSAVGRSTDTQYF

clone size: few
D gene: NA
V gene: TRBV7-2
J gene: TRBJ2-5
CDR3 DNA: TGTGCCAGCAGCCCTGACTTGGGCAGACAAGAGACCCAGTACTTC
CDR3 protein: CASSPDLGRQETQYF

clone size: few
D gene: TRBD2
V gene: TRBV20-1
J gene: TRBJ2-7
CDR3 DNA: TGCAGTGCTAAAAGCGGGGGACTGATCGAGCAGTACTTC
CDR3 protein: CSAKSGGLIEQYF

clone size: few
D gene: TRBD1
V gene: TRBV12-3/TRBV12-4
J gene: TRBJ2-5
CDR3 DNA: TGTGCCAGCCAGAAACTGGACAGGGCGGGCGAGACCCAGTACTTC
CDR3 protein: CASQKLDRAGETQYF

clone size: few
D gene: TRBD2
V gene: TRBV20-1
J gene: TRBJ2-1
CDR3 DNA: TGCAGTGCTAGAGGCGGGGGAGCTTCCTACAATGAGCAGTTCTTC
CDR3 protein: CSARGGGASYNEQFF

clone size: NA
D gene: NA
V gene: TRBV12-3/TRBV12-4
J gene: TRBJ2-7
CDR3 DNA: TGTGCCAGCAGGGAGGGACAGTCCTACGAGCAGTACTTC
CDR3 protein: CASREGQSYEQYF

clone size: NA
D gene: TRBD1
V gene: TRBV7-7
J gene: TRBJ2-2
CDR3 DNA: TGTGCTAGCAGCAAGACAGGGTTGGCCACCGGGGAGCTGTTTTTT
CDR3 protein: CASSKTGLATGELFF

clone size: NA
D gene: NA
V gene: TRBV5-1
J gene: TRBJ1-6
CDR3 DNA: TGCGCCAGCAGCTTGGAGTCCAGGGGAGGATCACCCCTCCACTTT
CDR3 protein: CASSLESRGGSPLHF

clone size: NA
D gene: NA
V gene: TRBV7-9
J gene: TRBJ2-2
CDR3 DNA: TGTGCCAGCAGCTTTAGTCCCGGGGAGCTGTTTTTT
CDR3 protein: CASSFSPGELFF

clone size: NA
D gene: TRBD1
V gene: TRBV2
J gene: TRBJ2-2
CDR3 DNA: TGTGCCAGCAGTGAAGAGGACAGGCGGAACACCGGGGAGCTGTTTTTT
CDR3 protein: CASSEEDRRNTGELFF

clone size: few
D gene: TRBD1
V gene: TRBV7-9
J gene: TRBJ2-5
CDR3 DNA: TGTGCCAGCAGCTTCGAGGACAGGGACCTCCAAGAGACCCAGTACTTC
CDR3 protein: CASSFEDRDLQETQYF

clone size: many
D gene: NA
V gene: TRBV12-3/TRBV12-4
J gene: TRBJ2-5
CDR3 DNA: TGTGCCAGCAGTTCTGGGGAGACCCAGTACTTC
CDR3 protein: CASSSGETQYF

clone size: NA
D gene: TRBD2
V gene: TRBV12-3/TRBV12-4
J gene: TRBJ2-3
CDR3 DNA: TGTGCCAGCAGGGCAGCGGGACTGACAACAGATACGCAGTATTTT
CDR3 protein: CASRAAGLTTDTQYF

clone size: few
D gene: TRBD1
V gene: TRBV6-1
J gene: TRBJ2-3
CDR3 DNA: TGTGCCAGCAATACCGGGACAGACACAGATACGCAGTATTTT
CDR3 protein: CASNTGTDTDTQYF

clone size: many
D gene: TRBD2
V gene: TRBV6-5
J gene: TRBJ2-7
CDR3 DNA: TGTGCCAGCAGTTACGGCGGGGGACGGATCTACGAGCAGTACTTC
CDR3 protein: CASSYGGGRIYEQYF

clone size: few
D gene: NA
V gene: TRBV29-1
J gene: TRBJ1-1
CDR3 DNA: TGCAGCGTCCTAACAGGGCGAACGACTGAAGCTTTCTTT
CDR3 protein: CSVLTGRTTEAFF

clone size: few
D gene: TRBD1
V gene: TRBV20-1
J gene: TRBJ1-2
CDR3 DNA: TGCAGTGCTAGGGTCACAGGGGAGAGCGGCTACACCTTC
CDR3 protein: CSARVTGESGYTF

clone size: few
D gene: NA
V gene: TRBV12-3/TRBV12-4
J gene: TRBJ2-1
CDR3 DNA: TGTGCCAGCAGTGACAACAGGAACAATGAGCAGTTCTTC
CDR3 protein: CASSDNRNNEQFF

clone size: few
D gene: NA
V gene: TRBV7-9
J gene: TRBJ2-1
CDR3 DNA: TGTGCCAGCAGCTTAGTCGGAGGCCATGAGCAGTTCTTC
CDR3 protein: CASSLVGGHEQFF

clone size: NA
D gene: NA
V gene: TRBV10-3
J gene: TRBJ2-5
CDR3 DNA: TGTGCCATCAGCGGTCCGGGTTACCAAGAGACCCAGTACTTC
CDR3 protein: CAISGPGYQETQYF

clone size: NA
D gene: NA
V gene: TRBV6-5
J gene: TRBJ2-7
CDR3 DNA: TGTGCCAGCAGTTACTCACTTCGGACAATTTCCTACGAGCAGTACTTC
CDR3 protein: CASSYSLRTISYEQYF

clone size: few
D gene: NA
V gene: TRBV6-1
J gene: TRBJ2-2
CDR3 DNA: TGTGCCAGCAGTACCAATACGAACACCGGGGAGCTGTTTTTT
CDR3 protein: CASSTNTNTGELFF

clone size: NA
D gene: TRBD2
V gene: TRBV29-1
J gene: TRBJ2-7
CDR3 DNA: TGCAGCGTGCGGGGGGGATACTCCTACGAGCAGTACTTC
CDR3 protein: CSVRGGYSYEQYF